The clone carrying this T cell receptor beta chain was detected many times. Its antigen remains unknown. This entry comes from a study of CD8 T cells in ankylosing spondylitis. V lost 4 bases, J lost 5 bases, and 9 bases stayed unmatched. CDR1 and CDR2 from the germline V gene are SGHRS and YFSETQ. The CDR3 is 15 amino acids. TCRdb re-called the 5' RACE reads with MiXCR, one entry per CDR3 protein. The sample records 150,000 to 200,000 distinct CDR3 sequences, roughly a third being singletons. General observations from the study: Characteristic of ankylosing spondylitis blood, it appeared, was a TCR beta motif comprising several highly homologous variants. Significant enrichment of disease-linked clones was reportedly seen in matched ankylosing spondylitis synovial fluid.

The genes are TRBV5-1 and TRBJ2-5, with 9 positions matching TRBD1. This TCR derives from a male donor with ankylosing spondylitis. Material: synovial fluid, either unsorted or a sorted T cell fraction (not recorded which). In DNA, the CDR3 is TGCGCCAGCAGCAGCCCGGACAGGGGAGAGGAGACCCAGTACTTC. This translates into CASSSPDRGEETQYF.